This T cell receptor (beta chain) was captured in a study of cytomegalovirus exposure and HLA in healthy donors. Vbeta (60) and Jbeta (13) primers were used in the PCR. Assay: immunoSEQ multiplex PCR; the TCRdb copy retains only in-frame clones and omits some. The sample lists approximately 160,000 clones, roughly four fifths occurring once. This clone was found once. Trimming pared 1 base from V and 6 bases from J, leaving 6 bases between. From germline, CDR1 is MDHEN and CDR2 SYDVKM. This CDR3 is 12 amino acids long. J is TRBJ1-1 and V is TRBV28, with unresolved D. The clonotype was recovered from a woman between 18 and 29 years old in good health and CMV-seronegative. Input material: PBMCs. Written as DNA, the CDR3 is TGTGCCAGCAGTTTATACGGGGCTGAAGCTTTCTTT. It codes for CASSLYGAEAFF.